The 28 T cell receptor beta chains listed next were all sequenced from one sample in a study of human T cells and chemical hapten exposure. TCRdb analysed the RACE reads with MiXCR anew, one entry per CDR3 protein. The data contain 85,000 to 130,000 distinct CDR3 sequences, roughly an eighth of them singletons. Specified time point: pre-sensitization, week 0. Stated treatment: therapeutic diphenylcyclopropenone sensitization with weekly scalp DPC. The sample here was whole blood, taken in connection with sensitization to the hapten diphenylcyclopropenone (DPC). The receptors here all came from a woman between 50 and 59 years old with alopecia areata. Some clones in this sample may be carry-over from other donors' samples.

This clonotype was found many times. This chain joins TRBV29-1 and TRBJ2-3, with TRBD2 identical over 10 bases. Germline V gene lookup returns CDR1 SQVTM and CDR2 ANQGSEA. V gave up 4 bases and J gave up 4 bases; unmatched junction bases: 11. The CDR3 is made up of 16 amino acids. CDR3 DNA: TGCAGCGTTGGAGGCGAGCGGGGGGGCGTCGCAGATACGCAGTATTTT. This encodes CSVGGERGGVADTQYF.

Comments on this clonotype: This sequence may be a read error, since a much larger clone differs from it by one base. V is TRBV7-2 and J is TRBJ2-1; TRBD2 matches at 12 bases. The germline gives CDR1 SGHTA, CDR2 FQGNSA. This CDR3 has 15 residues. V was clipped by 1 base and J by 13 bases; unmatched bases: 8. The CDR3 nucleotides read TGTGCCAGCAGCTTAGGGACTAGCGGGGACAGAGGACAGTTCTTC. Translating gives CASSLGTSGDRGQFF.

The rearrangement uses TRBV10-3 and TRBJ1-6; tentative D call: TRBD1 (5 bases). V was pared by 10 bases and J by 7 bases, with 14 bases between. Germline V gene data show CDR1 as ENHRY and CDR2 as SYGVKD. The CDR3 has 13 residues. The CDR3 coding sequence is TGTGCCAGCGCGCAGGGATACAATTCACCCCTCCACTTT. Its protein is CASAQGYNSPLHF.

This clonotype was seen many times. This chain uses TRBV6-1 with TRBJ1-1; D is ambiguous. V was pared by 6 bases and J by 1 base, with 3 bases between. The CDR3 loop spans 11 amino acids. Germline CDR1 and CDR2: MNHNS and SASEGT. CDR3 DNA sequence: TGTGCCAGCAGCAAGAACACTGAAGCTTTCTTT. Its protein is CASSKNTEAFF.

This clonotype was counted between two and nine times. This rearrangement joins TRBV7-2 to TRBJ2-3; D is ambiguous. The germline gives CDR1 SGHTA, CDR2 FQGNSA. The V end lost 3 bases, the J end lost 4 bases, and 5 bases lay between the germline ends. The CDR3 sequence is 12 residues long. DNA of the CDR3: TGTGCCAGCAGCTTTGGGGCAGATACGCAGTATTTT. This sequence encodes CASSFGADTQYF.

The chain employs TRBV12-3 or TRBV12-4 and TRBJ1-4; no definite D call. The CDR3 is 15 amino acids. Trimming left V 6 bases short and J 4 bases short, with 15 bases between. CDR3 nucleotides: TGTGCCAGCAGCGATTCGGCCGGAAATAATGAAAAACTGTTTTTT. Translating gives CASSDSAGNNEKLFF.

The CDR3 reads CASSPVPWGGRNSPLHF. Here the CDR3 DNA reads TGTGCCAGCAGCCCCGTCCCCTGGGGAGGTCGGAATTCACCCCTCCACTTT. This chain joins TRBV7-2 and TRBJ1-6; D call uncertain. Germline V gene data show CDR1 as SGHTA and CDR2 as FQGNSA. With 5 bases removed from V and 7 bases from J, the gap between germline ends came to 21 bases. The CDR3 extends over 17 amino acids.

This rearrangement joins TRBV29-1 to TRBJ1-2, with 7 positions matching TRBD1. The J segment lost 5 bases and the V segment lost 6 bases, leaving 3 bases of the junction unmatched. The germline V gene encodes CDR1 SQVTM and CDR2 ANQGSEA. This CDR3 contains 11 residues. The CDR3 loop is CSVDREYGYTF. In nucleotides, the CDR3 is TGCAGCGTCGACAGGGAGTATGGCTACACCTTC.

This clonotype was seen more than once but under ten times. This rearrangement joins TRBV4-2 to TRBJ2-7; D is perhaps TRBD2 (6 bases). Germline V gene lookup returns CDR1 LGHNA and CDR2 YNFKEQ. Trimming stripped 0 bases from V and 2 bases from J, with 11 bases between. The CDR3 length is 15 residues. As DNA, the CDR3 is TGTGCCAGCAGCCAAGAACCTAGCGTAACCTACGAGCAGTACTTC. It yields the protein CASSQEPSVTYEQYF.

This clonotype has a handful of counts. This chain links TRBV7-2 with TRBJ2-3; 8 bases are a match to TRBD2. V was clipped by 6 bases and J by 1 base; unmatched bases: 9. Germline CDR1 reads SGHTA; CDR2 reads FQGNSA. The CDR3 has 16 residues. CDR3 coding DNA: TGTGCCAGCAGTTCCCGTGGAGCGGGGGGCACAGATACGCAGTATTTT. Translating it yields CASSSRGAGGTDTQYF.

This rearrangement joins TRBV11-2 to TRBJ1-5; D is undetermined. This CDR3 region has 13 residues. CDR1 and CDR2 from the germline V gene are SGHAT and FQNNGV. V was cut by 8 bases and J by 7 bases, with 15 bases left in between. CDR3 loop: CASGRHGAQPQHF. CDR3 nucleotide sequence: TGTGCCAGCGGACGACATGGAGCGCAGCCCCAGCATTTT.

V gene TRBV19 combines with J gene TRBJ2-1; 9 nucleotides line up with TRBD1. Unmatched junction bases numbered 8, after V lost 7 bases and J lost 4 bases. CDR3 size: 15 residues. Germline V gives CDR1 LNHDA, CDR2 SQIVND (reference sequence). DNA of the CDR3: TGTGCCAGTAAGCCCAGGACAGGGGTTTACAATGAGCAGTTCTTC. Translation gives CASKPRTGVYNEQFF. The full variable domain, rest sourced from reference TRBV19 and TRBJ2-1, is DGGITQSPKYLFRKEGQNVTLSCEQNLNHDAMYWYRQDPGQGLRLIYYSQIVNDFQKGDIAEGYSVSREKKESFPLTVTSAQKNPTAFYLCASKPRTGVYNEQFFGPGTRLTVL.

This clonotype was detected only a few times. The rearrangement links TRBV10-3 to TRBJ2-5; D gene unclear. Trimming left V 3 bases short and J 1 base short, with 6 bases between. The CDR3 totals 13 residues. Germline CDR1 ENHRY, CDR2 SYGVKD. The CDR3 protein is CAISDPVQETQYF. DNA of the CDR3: TGTGCCATCAGTGACCCAGTCCAAGAGACCCAGTACTTC.

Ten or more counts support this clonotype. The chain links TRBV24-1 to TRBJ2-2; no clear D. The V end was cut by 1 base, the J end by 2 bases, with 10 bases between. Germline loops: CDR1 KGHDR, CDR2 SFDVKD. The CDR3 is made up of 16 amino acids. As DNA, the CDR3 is TGTGCCACCAGTGATTTCCCCCGTACTAACACCGGGGAGCTGTTTTTT. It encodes CATSDFPRTNTGELFF.

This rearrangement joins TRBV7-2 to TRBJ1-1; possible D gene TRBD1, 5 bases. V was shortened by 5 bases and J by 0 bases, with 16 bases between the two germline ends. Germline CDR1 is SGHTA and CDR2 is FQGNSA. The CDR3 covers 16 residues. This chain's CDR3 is CASSRGMGVLNTEAFF. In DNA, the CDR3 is TGTGCCAGCAGCCGCGGGATGGGGGTTTTGAACACTGAAGCTTTCTTT.

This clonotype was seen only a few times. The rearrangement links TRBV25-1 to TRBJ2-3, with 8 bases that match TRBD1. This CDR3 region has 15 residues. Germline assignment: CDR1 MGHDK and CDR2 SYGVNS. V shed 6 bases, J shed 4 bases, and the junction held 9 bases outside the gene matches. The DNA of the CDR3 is TGTGCCAGCAGGATGACAGGGGATTACGCAGATACGCAGTATTTT. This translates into CASRMTGDYADTQYF.

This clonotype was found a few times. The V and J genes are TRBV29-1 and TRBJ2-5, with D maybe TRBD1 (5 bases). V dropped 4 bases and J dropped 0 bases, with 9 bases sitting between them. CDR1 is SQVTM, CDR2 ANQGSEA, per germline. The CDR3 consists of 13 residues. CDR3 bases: TGCAGCGTTGGTAGGACAAACCAAGAGACCCAGTACTTC. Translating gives CSVGRTNQETQYF. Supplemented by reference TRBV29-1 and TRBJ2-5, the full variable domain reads SAVISQKPSRDICQRGTSLTIQCQVDSQVTMMFWYRQQPGQSLTLIATANQGSEATYESGFVIDKFPISRPNLTFSTLTVSNMSPEDSSIYLCSVGRTNQETQYFGPGTRLLVL.

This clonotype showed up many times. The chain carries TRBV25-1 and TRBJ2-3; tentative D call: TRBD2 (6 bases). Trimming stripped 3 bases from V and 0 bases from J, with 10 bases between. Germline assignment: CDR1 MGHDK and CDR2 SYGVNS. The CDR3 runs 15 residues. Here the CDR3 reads CASSEASASTDTQYF. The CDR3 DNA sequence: TGTGCCAGCAGTGAGGCTAGCGCTAGCACAGATACGCAGTATTTT.

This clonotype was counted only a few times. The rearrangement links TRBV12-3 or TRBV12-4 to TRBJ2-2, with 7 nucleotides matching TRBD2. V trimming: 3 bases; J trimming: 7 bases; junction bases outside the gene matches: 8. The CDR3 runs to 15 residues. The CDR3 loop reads CASSFFSGGGGELFF. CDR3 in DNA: TGTGCCAGCAGTTTTTTCTCGGGGGGTGGCGGGGAGCTGTTTTTT.

The CDR3 DNA reads TGTGCCAGCAGCCCCTGGCTCAGAGAAGCTTTCTTT. Protein sequence: CASSPWLREAFF. The chain combines TRBV3-1 with TRBJ1-1; D remains ambiguous. CDR3 size: 12 residues. CDR1 and CDR2 from the germline V gene are LGHDT and YNNKEL (reference sequence). Trimming pared 4 bases from V and 8 bases from J, leaving 11 bases between.

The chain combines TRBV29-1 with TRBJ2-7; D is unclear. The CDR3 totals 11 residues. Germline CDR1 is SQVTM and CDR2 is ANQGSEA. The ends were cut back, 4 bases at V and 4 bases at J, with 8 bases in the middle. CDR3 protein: CSVVAQYEQYF. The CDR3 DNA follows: TGCAGCGTTGTTGCACAATACGAGCAGTACTTC.

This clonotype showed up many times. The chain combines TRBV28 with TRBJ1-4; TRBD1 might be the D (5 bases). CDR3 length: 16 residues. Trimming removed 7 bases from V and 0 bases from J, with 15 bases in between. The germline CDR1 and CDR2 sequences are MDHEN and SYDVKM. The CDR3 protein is CASMGVPLATNEKLFF. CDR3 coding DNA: TGTGCCAGCATGGGGGTCCCTCTTGCAACTAATGAAAAACTGTTTTTT.

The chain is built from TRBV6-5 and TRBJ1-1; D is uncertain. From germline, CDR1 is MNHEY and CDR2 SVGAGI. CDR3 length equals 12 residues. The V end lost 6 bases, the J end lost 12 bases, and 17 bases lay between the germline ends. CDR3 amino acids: CASRAPAFATFF. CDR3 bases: TGTGCCAGCAGAGCCCCGGCCTTTGCGACTTTCTTT.

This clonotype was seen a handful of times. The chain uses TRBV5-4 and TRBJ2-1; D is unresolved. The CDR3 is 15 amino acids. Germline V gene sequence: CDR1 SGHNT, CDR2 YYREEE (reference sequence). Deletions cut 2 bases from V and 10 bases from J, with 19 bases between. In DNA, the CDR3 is TGTGCCAGCAGCTTCAAGTCCCCAAGTCTGGAGGAGCAGTTCTTC. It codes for CASSFKSPSLEEQFF.

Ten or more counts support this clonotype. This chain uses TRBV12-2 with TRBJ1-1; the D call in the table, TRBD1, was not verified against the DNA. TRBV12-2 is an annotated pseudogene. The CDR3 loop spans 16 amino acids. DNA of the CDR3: TGTGCAAGTCGCTACCCGGGACAGGTTAAAGGGACTGAAGCTTTCTTT. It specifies CASRYPGQVKGTEAFF.

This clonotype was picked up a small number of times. The CDR3 loop is CASKIGTRDNEQFF. The CDR3 DNA reads TGTGCCAGTAAGATAGGGACTAGAGACAATGAGCAGTTCTTC. The genes are TRBV19 and TRBJ2-1; 8 bases map to TRBD2. CDR3 length: 14 amino acids. CDR1 LNHDA and CDR2 SQIVND come from the germline V gene (reference sequence). Losses at the gene ends were 7 bases for V and 5 bases for J; bases not matched to a gene: 7.

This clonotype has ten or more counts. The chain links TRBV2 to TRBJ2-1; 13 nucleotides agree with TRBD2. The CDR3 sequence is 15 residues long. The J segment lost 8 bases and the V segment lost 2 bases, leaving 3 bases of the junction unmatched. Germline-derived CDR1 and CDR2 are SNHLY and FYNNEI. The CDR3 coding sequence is TGTGCCAGCAGTGAACGGACTAGCGGGAGCTATGAGCAGTTCTTC. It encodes CASSERTSGSYEQFF. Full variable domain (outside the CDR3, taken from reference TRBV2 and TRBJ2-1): EPEVTQTPSHQVTQMGQEVILRCVPISNHLYFYWYRQILGQKVEFLVSFYNNEISEKSEIFDDQFSVERPDGSNFTLKIRSTKLEDSAMYFCASSERTSGSYEQFFGPGTRLTVL.

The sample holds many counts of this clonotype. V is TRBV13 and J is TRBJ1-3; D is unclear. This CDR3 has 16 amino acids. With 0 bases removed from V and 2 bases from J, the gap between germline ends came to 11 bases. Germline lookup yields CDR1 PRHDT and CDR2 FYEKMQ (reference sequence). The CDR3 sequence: CASSLGWAGAGNTIYF. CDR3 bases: TGTGCCAGCAGCTTAGGCTGGGCAGGAGCTGGAAACACCATATATTTT. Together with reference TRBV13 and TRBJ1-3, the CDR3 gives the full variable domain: AAGVIQSPRHLIKEKRETATLKCYPIPRHDTVYWYQQGPGQDPQFLISFYEKMQSDKGSIPDRFSAQQFSDYHSELNMSSLELGDSALYFCASSLGWAGAGNTIYFGEGSWLTVV.